The subject of this entry is one TCR beta chain. Its specificity is not known. The table came from immunoSEQ multiplex PCR; TCRdb's copy has only in-frame clones and leaves some out. The sample has about 340,000 clones, just over 85% seen once. This sample is drawn from a study of cytomegalovirus exposure and HLA in healthy donors. Study observations and caveats: According to a subsequent analysis, TCR clusters identified in the first cohort showed a tendency to co-occur across the roughly 130 validation repertoires. Associated with cytomegalovirus, according to the listing, were 164 TCR beta chains.

Per the germline V gene, CDR1 is MNHEY and CDR2 is SMNVEV (reference sequence). Trimming cost V 8 bases and J 11 bases, with 6 bases left between them. CDR3 length: 8 amino acids. This TCR derives from a woman under 30 in good health and CMV-seronegative. This sequence joins TRBV27 and TRBJ1-1; D is unresolved. The sequenced material came from PBMCs. CDR3 DNA: TGTGCCAGCCCCGGGGCTTTCTTT. Protein product: CASPGAFF.